The 9 T cell receptor beta chains listed next were all sequenced from one sample in a study of shared clonotypes between healthy human individuals. Generated by immunoSEQ multiplex PCR, the TCRdb table keeps only in-frame clones and is missing some. Of roughly 2 million clones in the sample, roughly 95% are singletons; the top ten hold 0.9% to 1.4%. Naive CD8 cells, CD45RO-negative and positively selected for CCR7, excluded terminally differentiated effector memory CD45RA+ cells. The sequencing sample was made of naive CD8+ T cells sorted from blood. These receptors all stem from a man in his late teens or twenties in good health.

The CDR3 DNA is TGTGCCAGCAGAGTTTACAGGGGAGTCCACAATGAGCAGTTCTTC. Translating gives CASRVYRGVHNEQFF. V usage is TRBV6-1 and J usage is TRBJ2-1, with TRBD1 matching over 7 bases. The CDR3 is 15 amino acids. CDR1 MNHNS and CDR2 SASEGT come from the germline V gene. The trim removed 6 bases at V and 5 bases at J, leaving 10 bases unmatched.

This rearrangement joins TRBV4-1 to TRBJ2-7; 9 positions agree with TRBD1. After removal of 4 bases from V and 1 base from J, the junction contained 5 bases not matched to a gene. The length of the CDR3 is 15 residues. Germline V CDR1 and CDR2: MGHRA, YSYEKL. For the CDR3, the DNA is TGCGCCAGCAGCCTCGGGACAGGGAATTCCTACGAGCAGTACTTC. Translated: CASSLGTGNSYEQYF.

A single count supports this clone. The chain links TRBV5-1 to TRBJ1-2; no clear D gene. Germline values: CDR1 SGHRS, CDR2 YFSETQ. V was shortened by 0 bases and J by 8 bases, with 17 bases between the two germline ends. CDR3 size: 15 residues. The chain's CDR3 is CASSLDLGEGPGYTF. CDR3 nucleotide sequence: TGCGCCAGCAGCTTGGATCTCGGAGAGGGTCCGGGCTACACCTTC. Full variable domain (rest looked up from reference TRBV5-1 and TRBJ1-2): KAGVTQTPRYLIKTRGQQVTLSCSPISGHRSVSWYQQTPGQGLQFLFEYFSETQRNKGNFPGRFSGRQFSNSRSEMNVSTLELGDSALYLCASSLDLGEGPGYTFGSGTRLTVV.

The V gene is TRBV5-4, the J gene TRBJ1-1; 11 bases line up with TRBD1. V shed 3 bases, J shed 4 bases, and the junction held 11 bases outside the gene matches. The CDR3 loop spans 17 amino acids. The germline V gene encodes CDR1 SGHNT and CDR2 YYREEE (reference sequence). This CDR3 reads CASSSRTGGGVGTEAFF. The CDR3 region has the DNA TGTGCCAGCAGCTCACGGACAGGGGGCGGGGTGGGCACTGAAGCTTTCTTT.

The rearrangement joins TRBV19 to TRBJ2-1; TRBD2 agrees at 10 bases. Germline V gives CDR1 LNHDA, CDR2 SQIVND (reference sequence). V trimming: 6 bases; J trimming: 7 bases; junction bases outside the gene matches: 9. This CDR3 has 15 residues. CDR3 in amino acids: CASRPAGGPGNEQFF. CDR3 DNA: TGTGCCAGTAGGCCAGCGGGGGGGCCTGGAAATGAGCAGTTCTTC.

V usage is TRBV4-1 and J usage is TRBJ1-6, with 7 bases that match TRBD1. The CDR3 runs to 14 residues. Trimming removed 4 bases from V and 8 bases from J; junction bases left unmatched: 5. CDR1 and CDR2 from the germline V gene are MGHRA and YSYEKL. The CDR3 spells CASSRQGLDSPLHF. As DNA, the CDR3 is TGCGCCAGCAGCCGACAGGGCTTGGATTCACCCCTCCACTTT.

The genes are TRBV4-1 and TRBJ2-7; the D gene is possibly TRBD2 (6 bases). Germline values: CDR1 MGHRA, CDR2 YSYEKL. The CDR3 is 15 residues long. Trimming shortened V by 2 bases and J by 3 bases, and 14 bases separated the two germline ends. CDR3 nucleotide sequence: TGCGCCAGCAGCCAAATGGGGGGATCGAACTACGAGCAGTACTTC. Protein product: CASSQMGGSNYEQYF.

J is TRBJ2-3 and V is TRBV18, with D uncertain. The germline gives CDR1 KGHSH, CDR2 LQKENI. The ends were cut back, 0 bases at V and 1 base at J, with 5 bases in the middle. The CDR3 totals 14 residues. The CDR3 DNA reads TGTGCCAGCTCACCACCTGCGGGCACAGATACGCAGTATTTT. It encodes CASSPPAGTDTQYF.

CDR3 region: CASSHDPWETQYF. The CDR3 nucleotides are TGCGCCAGCAGCCACGACCCATGGGAGACCCAGTACTTC. This sequence joins TRBV4-1 and TRBJ2-5; D gene unclear. CDR1 and CDR2 from the germline V gene are MGHRA and YSYEKL. The CDR3 is 13 amino acids. The ends were cut back, 3 bases at V and 5 bases at J, with 10 bases in the middle.